One and the same sample provided the 18 T cell receptor beta chains below, sequenced in a study of technical replicates of blood from a handful of donors (dated by TCRdb to 2015 to 2018). Library generation was performed with the immunoSEQ multiplex PCR assay. TCRdb limited this immuneACCESS table to in-frame rearrangements with V and J called. A share of clones is missing; checked studies link under half to unresolved V genes, and the rest is unexplained. The sample yields about 75,000 clones; around 97% were counted once. The ten largest make up almost 0.3% of the sample. Material for sequencing was T cells isolated from PBMCs. The source of these receptors is a human donor in good health.

This chain links TRBV19 with TRBJ1-3; perhaps TRBD1 as D (6 bases). V was trimmed by 6 bases and J by 1 base, leaving 10 bases between them. The CDR3 is 14 residues long. Germline assignment: CDR1 LNHDA and CDR2 SQIVND (reference sequence). In DNA form, the CDR3 reads TGTGCCAGTAGCCAGGGGATGTCTGGAAACACCATATATTTT. This sequence encodes CASSQGMSGNTIYF.

This chain links TRBV11-2 with TRBJ1-5; D is unresolved. The CDR3 loop spans 13 amino acids. Trimming stripped 2 bases from V and 9 bases from J, with 11 bases between. The germline gives CDR1 SGHAT, CDR2 FQNNGV. The CDR3 here is CASSLTPGRPQHF. CDR3 nucleotide sequence: TGTGCCAGCAGCTTAACGCCGGGTCGGCCCCAGCATTTT.

The chain recombines TRBV11-3 with TRBJ2-7; weak D call: TRBD1 (5 bases). Germline CDR1 is SGHNT and CDR2 is YENEEA. The CDR3 covers 14 residues. The V end was cut by 0 bases, the J end by 3 bases, with 9 bases between. CDR3 nucleotide sequence: TGTGCCAGCAGCTTAGAGGGCAGGGACTACGAGCAGTACTTC. Its protein product is CASSLEGRDYEQYF.

The gene calls are TRBV18 and TRBJ2-3, with 9 bases lining up with TRBD1. With V trimmed by 4 bases and J by 3 bases, 5 bases remained unmatched. This CDR3 comprises 15 residues. Germline V lookup: CDR1 KGHSH, CDR2 LQKENI. The CDR3 DNA sequence: TGTGCCAGCTCACGCGGGACAGGGTCTACAGATACGCAGTATTTT. Translation: CASSRGTGSTDTQYF.

This clone appeared once. The J gene is TRBJ2-2, the V gene TRBV5-4, with D perhaps matching TRBD2 (5 bases). This CDR3 contains 12 residues. Trimming left V 4 bases short and J 8 bases short, with 9 bases between. CDR1 and CDR2 from the germline V gene are SGHNT and YYREEE (reference sequence). CDR3 nucleotide sequence: TGTGCCAGCAGCGGGAGCGGAGGGGAGCTGTTTTTT. Translated: CASSGSGGELFF.

The chain couples TRBV7-9 to TRBJ1-3, with D possibly TRBD1 on 6 matching bases. Trimming shortened V by 7 bases and J by 2 bases, and 21 bases separated the two germline ends. Germline V CDR1 and CDR2: SEHNR, FQNEAQ (reference sequence). CDR3 length equals 17 residues. The CDR3 reads CASTDSFEIRAGNTIYF. In DNA form, the CDR3 reads TGTGCCAGCACGGACAGCTTCGAGATTCGGGCTGGAAACACCATATATTTT. Full variable domain (remainder filled in from reference TRBV7-9 and TRBJ1-3): DTGVSQNPRHKITKRGQNVTFRCDPISEHNRLYWYRQTLGQGPEFLTYFQNEAQLEKSRLLSDRFSAERPKGSFSTLEIQRTEQGDSAMYLCASTDSFEIRAGNTIYFGEGSWLTVV.

The V gene is TRBV10-3, the J gene TRBJ2-2; 8 bases align to TRBD1. The CDR3 covers 15 residues. Trimming took 10 bases from V and 4 from J; bases not matched to a gene: 11. The germline V gene has CDR1 ENHRY and CDR2 SYGVKD. The DNA for the CDR3 is TGTGCCACCGTACCGGGACAGGCGACCACCGGGGAGCTGTTTTTT. This codes for CATVPGQATTGELFF.

This clone showed up just once. V and J are TRBV6-6 and TRBJ2-1; 11 positions match TRBD2. CDR3 length: 16 residues. Germline values: CDR1 MNHNY, CDR2 SVGAGI (reference sequence). V shed 2 bases and J 8 bases; nucleotides not matched to a gene: 8. CDR3 amino acids: CASSYPELAGADEQFF. The DNA for the CDR3 is TGTGCCAGCAGTTACCCAGAACTAGCGGGAGCAGATGAGCAGTTCTTC.

The CDR3 DNA sequence: TGTGCCAGCTCATCGGGGACAGGGACCTACGAGCAGTACTTC. Translated, it gives CASSSGTGTYEQYF. The chain combines TRBV18 with TRBJ2-7; TRBD1 matches 9 bases. The J segment lost 2 bases and the V segment lost 5 bases, leaving 4 bases of the junction unmatched. CDR1 and CDR2 (germline): KGHSH, LQKENI. There are 14 residues in the CDR3.

V and J are TRBV19 and TRBJ1-2; 9 positions match TRBD1. The CDR3 contains 13 residues. CDR1 is LNHDA and CDR2 is SQIVND in the germline V gene (reference sequence). J gave up 8 bases and V 5 bases, and 6 bases lay outside the gene matches. CDR3 residues: CASSPGQGSGYTF. The CDR3, as DNA: TGTGCCAGTAGTCCGGGACAGGGTAGCGGCTACACCTTC.

V and J are TRBV6-6 and TRBJ1-5; D is possibly TRBD1 (5 bases). From germline, CDR1 is MNHNY and CDR2 SVGAGI (reference sequence). CDR3 length: 15 residues. The V and J ends lost 5 bases and 2 bases respectively, with 13 bases between them. The CDR3 is CASSTPREGNQPQHF. For the CDR3, the DNA is TGTGCCAGCAGTACCCCCAGGGAGGGCAATCAGCCCCAGCATTTT.

The chain recombines TRBV19 with TRBJ1-3, with 9 bases that match TRBD1. The CDR3 contains 13 residues. Trimming removed 10 bases from V and 3 bases from J; junction bases left unmatched: 4. CDR1 LNHDA and CDR2 SQIVND come from the germline V gene (reference sequence). The chain's CDR3 is CAILDRGGNTIYF. CDR3 DNA: TGTGCCATATTGGACAGGGGTGGAAACACCATATATTTT.

A single count supports this clone. The chain has TRBV19 and TRBJ1-2; perhaps TRBD1 as D (5 bases). The CDR3 totals 13 residues. Germline lookup yields CDR1 LNHDA and CDR2 SQIVND (reference sequence). V gave up 7 bases and J gave up 3 bases, with 12 bases separating them. In DNA form, the CDR3 reads TGTGCCAGTAATTTCAGGGTCGACTATGGCTACACCTTC. Its translation: CASNFRVDYGYTF. The full variable domain, rest sourced from reference TRBV19 and TRBJ1-2, is DGGITQSPKYLFRKEGQNVTLSCEQNLNHDAMYWYRQDPGQGLRLIYYSQIVNDFQKGDIAEGYSVSREKKESFPLTVTSAQKNPTAFYLCASNFRVDYGYTFGSGTRLTVV.

The CDR3 loop reads CAISESIGTGNQPQHF. As DNA, the CDR3 is TGTGCCATCAGTGAGAGTATCGGGACAGGGAACCAGCCCCAGCATTTT. The chain employs TRBV10-3 and TRBJ1-5; 9 bases line up with TRBD1. CDR1 is ENHRY, CDR2 SYGVKD, per germline. Trimming removed 2 bases from V and 7 bases from J; junction bases left unmatched: 9. The CDR3 runs 16 residues.

On this clone: This sample also contains other DNA sequences that code for the same CDR3. The J gene is TRBJ1-5, the V gene TRBV9; maybe TRBD1 (6 bases). The CDR3 length is 14 residues. CDR1 is SGDLS, CDR2 YYNGEE, per germline. V was shortened by 0 bases and J by 4 bases, with 8 bases between the two germline ends. Here the CDR3 reads CASSVGGLNQPQHF. Written as DNA, the CDR3 is TGTGCCAGCAGCGTAGGGGGGCTTAATCAGCCCCAGCATTTT.

The chain uses TRBV19 and TRBJ1-5; D call uncertain. V was pared by 5 bases and J by 4 bases, with 24 bases between. The CDR3 totals 18 residues. Looked up from germline, CDR1 is LNHDA and CDR2 is SQIVND (reference sequence). The CDR3 protein is CASSFTIYNSGLNQPQHF. CDR3 in DNA: TGTGCCAGTAGTTTTACCATTTACAACTCCGGACTGAATCAGCCCCAGCATTTT.

The J gene is TRBJ2-7, the V gene TRBV27; TRBD1 matches at 8 bases. Germline V gives CDR1 MNHEY, CDR2 SMNVEV (reference sequence). V lost 5 bases and J lost 3; bases outside the gene matches: 12. CDR3 length: 16 amino acids. CDR3 DNA: TGTGCCAGCAGTCCCTCCGCGGGACAGGTTGGCTACGAGCAGTACTTC. This translates into CASSPSAGQVGYEQYF.

Only one count was recorded for this clone. The V gene is TRBV7-2, the J gene TRBJ2-1; D is unclear. CDR1 is SGHTA, CDR2 FQGNSA, per germline. V lost 2 bases and J lost 5, with 4 bases in between. The CDR3 runs 12 residues. In nucleotides, the CDR3 is TGTGCCAGCAGCTTAAGAGACAATGAGCAGTTCTTC. Amino acids: CASSLRDNEQFF.